This T cell receptor (beta chain) is drawn from a study of Graves' ophthalmopathy and Graves' hyperthyroidism. General study results and limits: Blood contained most expanded thyroid clonotypes exceeding 0.001 frequency.

This clonotype showed up many times. What it recognizes is unknown. Out of around 9.7 ml of fresh peripheral blood, PBMCs were obtained. Beta-chain TCR CDR3 regions were amplified from RNA transcripts. First-round RT-PCR employed HTBI primers, with a second-round multiplex PCR after it. A single record per CDR3 protein comes from TCRdb applying MiXCR to the multiplex PCR reads. This table holds 350,000 to 450,000 distinct CDR3 sequences, about a sixth found once. The sequenced sample was peripheral blood. This TCR was sampled from a young woman with Graves' ophthalmopathy.

CDR3 nucleotide sequence: TGTGCCAGCAGTTATTCCGCCATAACCCTCAGGCTAGCGGGAGGGCCTAGAAAGACCCAGTACTTC. Residues: CASSYSAITLRLAGGPRKTQYF. This chain uses TRBV28 with TRBJ2-5; 12 nucleotides match TRBD2. The CDR3 consists of 22 residues. Trimming took 4 bases from V and 6 from J; bases not matched to a gene: 27. Germline CDR1 MDHEN, CDR2 SYDVKM. The full variable domain, completed using reference TRBV28 and TRBJ2-5, is DVKVTQSSRYLVKRTGEKVFLECVQDMDHENMFWYRQDPGLGLRLIYFSYDVKMKEKGDIPEGYSVSREKKERFSLILESASTNQTSMYLCASSYSAITLRLAGGPRKTQYFGPGTRLLVL.